A single sample is the source of the 3 T cell receptor beta chains below, sequenced in a study of radiotherapy plus CTLA-4 blockade in lung cancer. Generated by immunoSEQ multiplex PCR, the TCRdb table keeps only in-frame clones and is missing some. The table lists tens of thousands of clones, around 83% of them singletons, with just over 0.8% in the top ten. This material consisted of peripheral blood, taken from a patient treated with radiotherapy plus ipilimumab. The source of these receptors is a human donor with non-small cell lung cancer who had stable disease on radiotherapy plus ipilimumab.

This clone appeared a few times. The rearrangement uses TRBV30 and TRBJ1-5; D is possibly TRBD1 (5 bases). Deletions cut 0 bases from V and 2 bases from J, with 11 bases between. The germline V gene has CDR1 GTSNPN and CDR2 SVGIG (reference sequence). The CDR3 loop spans 15 amino acids. The CDR3 here is CAWSVWGQGNQPQHF. CDR3 coding DNA: TGTGCCTGGAGTGTATGGGGCCAGGGCAATCAGCCCCAGCATTTT. Based on the CDR3 plus reference TRBV30 and TRBJ1-5, the full variable domain is SQTIHQWPATLVQPVGSPLSLECTVEGTSNPNLYWYRQAAGRGLQLLFYSVGIGQISSEVPQNLSASRPQDRQFILSSKKLLLSDSGFYLCAWSVWGQGNQPQHFGDGTRLSIL.

This chain links TRBV2 with TRBJ2-7; 7 bases are a match to TRBD1. Germline V gene lookup returns CDR1 SNHLY and CDR2 FYNNEI. The CDR3 runs 14 residues. J lost 7 bases, V lost 2 bases, and 8 bases had no gene match. The CDR3 nucleotides are TGTGCCAGCAGTGAAAAGGTCAGGGGGACGGAGCAGTACTTC. The encoded protein is CASSEKVRGTEQYF.

This clone has only one observation. The chain employs TRBV5-1 and TRBJ2-3; 9 positions agree with TRBD2. Unmatched junction bases numbered 5, after V lost 5 bases and J lost 1 base. The CDR3 sequence is 15 residues long. The germline V gene encodes CDR1 SGHRS and CDR2 YFSETQ. The CDR3 region has the DNA TGCGCCAGCAGTCTTACTAGCGGGCGCACAGATACGCAGTATTTT. It yields the protein CASSLTSGRTDTQYF. Full variable domain (missing parts from reference TRBV5-1 and TRBJ2-3): KAGVTQTPRYLIKTRGQQVTLSCSPISGHRSVSWYQQTPGQGLQFLFEYFSETQRNKGNFPGRFSGRQFSNSRSEMNVSTLELGDSALYLCASSLTSGRTDTQYFGPGTRLTVL.